The rows below give T cell receptor beta chains drawn from one sample of a study of cytomegalovirus exposure and HLA in healthy donors. This table comes from immunoSEQ multiplex PCR, and its TCRdb copy is limited to in-frame clones, with some not included. The sample holds 250,000 or so clones, more than 75% seen once. Material for sequencing was PBMCs. Source of these receptors: a human donor in good health. The CDR3 runs from the conserved cysteine through the conserved F or W. A D gene is named only where the DNA matches it firmly. Some rows mark clone size as missing; the rest say once, few, many or name a class of expanded clone.

j_gene: TRBJ1-2
d_gene: -
abundance: few
v_gene: TRBV19
CDR3aa: CASSVILGAGHGYTF
CDR3nt: TGTGCCAGTTCTGTGATTCTGGGGGCCGGGCATGGCTACACCTTC

j_gene: TRBJ2-7
d_gene: -
abundance: -
v_gene: TRBV5-4
CDR3aa: CASSLLGESEQYF
CDR3nt: TGTGCCAGCAGCTTACTTGGGGAGTCCGAGCAGTACTTC

j_gene: TRBJ2-7
d_gene: TRBD1
abundance: -
v_gene: TRBV7-3
CDR3aa: CASSPTPGGPDEQYF
CDR3nt: TGTGCCAGCAGCCCAACGCCAGGGGGCCCGGACGAGCAGTACTTC

j_gene: TRBJ2-1
d_gene: TRBD2
abundance: -
v_gene: TRBV7-9
CDR3aa: CASTQGRISGRAFYNEQFF
CDR3nt: TGTGCCAGCACCCAGGGGAGGATTAGCGGGAGGGCCTTCTACAATGAGCAGTTCTTC

j_gene: TRBJ1-4
d_gene: -
abundance: few
v_gene: TRBV25-1
CDR3aa: CASSESPGFPFCEKLFF
CDR3nt: TGTGCCAGCAGTGAATCACCAGGGTTTCCTTTTTGTGAAAAACTGTTTTTT

j_gene: TRBJ2-5
d_gene: -
abundance: -
v_gene: TRBV6-5
CDR3aa: CASSYEGVSQETQYF
CDR3nt: TGTGCCAGCAGTTACGAGGGGGTGAGCCAAGAGACCCAGTACTTC

j_gene: TRBJ2-7
d_gene: -
abundance: -
v_gene: TRBV2
CDR3aa: CASSEGLTYSYEQYF
CDR3nt: TGTGCCAGCAGTGAAGGACTTACATACTCCTACGAGCAGTACTTC

j_gene: TRBJ2-2
d_gene: TRBD1
abundance: few
v_gene: TRBV5-6
CDR3aa: CASSLNRGRAGELFF
CDR3nt: TGTGCCAGCAGCTTAAACAGGGGTAGGGCCGGGGAGCTGTTTTTT

j_gene: TRBJ2-7
d_gene: -
abundance: -
v_gene: TRBV4-1
CDR3aa: CASSQVRGEQYF
CDR3nt: TGCGCCAGCAGCCAAGTCCGGGGCGAGCAGTACTTC

j_gene: TRBJ1-4
d_gene: -
abundance: -
v_gene: TRBV28
CDR3aa: CASSSDRATNEKLFF
CDR3nt: TGTGCCAGCAGTTCCGACAGAGCAACTAATGAAAAACTGTTTTTT

j_gene: TRBJ2-2
d_gene: TRBD2
abundance: -
v_gene: TRBV4-3
CDR3aa: CASSPGLAGGLWDTGELFF
CDR3nt: TGCGCCAGCAGCCCCGGACTAGCGGGAGGGTTATGGGACACCGGGGAGCTGTTTTTT

j_gene: TRBJ1-1
d_gene: -
abundance: -
v_gene: TRBV18
CDR3aa: CASSPYRETEAFF
CDR3nt: TGTGCCAGCTCACCATACAGGGAAACTGAAGCTTTCTTT

j_gene: TRBJ2-3
d_gene: -
abundance: -
v_gene: TRBV7-9
CDR3aa: CASSFKLASGRRTDTQYF
CDR3nt: TGTGCCAGCAGCTTTAAGCTAGCCTCAGGGAGGAGAACAGATACGCAGTATTTT

j_gene: TRBJ2-1
d_gene: TRBD2
abundance: -
v_gene: TRBV7-2
CDR3aa: CASSPGLAGGRVGQFF
CDR3nt: TGTGCCAGCAGCCCGGGACTAGCGGGAGGGCGGGTAGGGCAGTTCTTC

j_gene: TRBJ1-4
d_gene: -
abundance: -
v_gene: TRBV4-2
CDR3aa: CASSQDPGIEEKLFF
CDR3nt: TGTGCCAGCAGCCAAGATCCCGGGATTGAGGAAAAACTGTTTTTT

j_gene: TRBJ2-3
d_gene: TRBD1
abundance: -
v_gene: TRBV29-1
CDR3aa: CSVGQGNTDTQYF
CDR3nt: TGCAGCGTTGGACAGGGGAACACAGATACGCAGTATTTT

j_gene: TRBJ2-7
d_gene: -
abundance: -
v_gene: TRBV28
CDR3aa: CASSFQPSQSYEQYF
CDR3nt: TGTGCCAGCAGTTTCCAACCCTCGCAGTCCTACGAGCAGTACTTC

j_gene: TRBJ2-1
d_gene: -
abundance: -
v_gene: TRBV28
CDR3aa: CATRGRPSYNEQFF
CDR3nt: TGTGCCACCCGCGGGCGCCCGTCTTACAATGAGCAGTTCTTC

j_gene: TRBJ2-1
d_gene: -
abundance: -
v_gene: TRBV5-4
CDR3aa: CASSLGLAASYNEQFF
CDR3nt: TGTGCCAGCAGCTTGGGGCTAGCCGCGTCCTACAATGAGCAGTTCTTC

j_gene: TRBJ2-7
d_gene: -
abundance: -
v_gene: TRBV21-1
CDR3aa: CASSHRGGTYEQYF
CDR3nt: TGTGCCAGCAGTCATCGCGGGGGGACCTACGAGCAGTACTTC

j_gene: TRBJ1-1
d_gene: TRBD1
abundance: -
v_gene: TRBV28
CDR3aa: CASSRDRGTEAFF
CDR3nt: TGTGCCAGCAGCCGGGACAGGGGAACTGAAGCTTTCTTT

j_gene: TRBJ2-1
d_gene: TRBD2
abundance: -
v_gene: TRBV19
CDR3aa: CATRDGGLAGGPGNEQFF
CDR3nt: TGTGCCACACGGGACGGAGGACTAGCGGGAGGGCCAGGGAATGAGCAGTTCTTC